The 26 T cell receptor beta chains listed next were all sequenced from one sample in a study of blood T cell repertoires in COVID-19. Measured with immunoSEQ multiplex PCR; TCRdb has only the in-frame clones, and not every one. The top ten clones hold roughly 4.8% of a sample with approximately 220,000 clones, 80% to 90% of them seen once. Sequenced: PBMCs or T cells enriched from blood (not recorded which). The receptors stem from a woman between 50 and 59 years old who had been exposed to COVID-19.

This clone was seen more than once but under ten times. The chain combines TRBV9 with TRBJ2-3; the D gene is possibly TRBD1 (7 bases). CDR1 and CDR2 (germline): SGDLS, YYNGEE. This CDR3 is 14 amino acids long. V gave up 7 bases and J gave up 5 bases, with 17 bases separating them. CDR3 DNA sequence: TGTGCCAGCCGGGGGACAGCACACCTAGATACGCAGTATTTT. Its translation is CASRGTAHLDTQYF.

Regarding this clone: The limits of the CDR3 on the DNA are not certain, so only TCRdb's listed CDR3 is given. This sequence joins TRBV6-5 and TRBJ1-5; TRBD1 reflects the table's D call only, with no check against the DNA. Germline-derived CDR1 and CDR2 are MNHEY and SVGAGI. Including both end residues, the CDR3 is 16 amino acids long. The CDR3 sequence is CASSSSTGNSNQPQHF.

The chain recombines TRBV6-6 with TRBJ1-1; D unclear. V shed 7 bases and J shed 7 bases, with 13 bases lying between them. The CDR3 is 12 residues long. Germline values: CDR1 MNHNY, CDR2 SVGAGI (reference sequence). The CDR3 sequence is CASTKRRDEAFF. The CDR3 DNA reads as TGTGCCAGCACTAAGAGGAGGGATGAAGCTTTCTTT.

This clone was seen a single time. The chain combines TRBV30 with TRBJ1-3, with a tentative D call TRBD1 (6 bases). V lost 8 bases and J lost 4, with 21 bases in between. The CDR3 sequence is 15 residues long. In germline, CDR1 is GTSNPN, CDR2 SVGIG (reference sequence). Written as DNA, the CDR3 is TGTGCCCTCGGTCCGGACAGTCTAACAGGAAACACCATATATTTT. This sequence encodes CALGPDSLTGNTIYF.

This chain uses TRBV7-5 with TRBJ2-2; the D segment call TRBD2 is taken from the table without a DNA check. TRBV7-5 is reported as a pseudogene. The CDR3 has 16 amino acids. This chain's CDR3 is CVRSWRKRAYTGELFF. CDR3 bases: TGTGTCAGAAGCTGGAGGAAGAGGGCATACACCGGGGAGCTGTTTTTT.

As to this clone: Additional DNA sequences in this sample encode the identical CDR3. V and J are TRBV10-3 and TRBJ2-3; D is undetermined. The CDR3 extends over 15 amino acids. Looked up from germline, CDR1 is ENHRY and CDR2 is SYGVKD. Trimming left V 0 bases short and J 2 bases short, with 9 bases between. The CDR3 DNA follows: TGTGCCATCAGTGAGTCGAGAGGAAACACAGATACGCAGTATTTT. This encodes CAISESRGNTDTQYF.

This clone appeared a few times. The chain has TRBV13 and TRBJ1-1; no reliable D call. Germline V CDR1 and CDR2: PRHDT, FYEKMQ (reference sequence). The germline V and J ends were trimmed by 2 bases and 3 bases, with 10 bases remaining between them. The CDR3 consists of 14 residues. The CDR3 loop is CASSLSGDDTEAFF. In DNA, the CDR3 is TGTGCCAGCAGCTTATCCGGGGATGACACTGAAGCTTTCTTT.

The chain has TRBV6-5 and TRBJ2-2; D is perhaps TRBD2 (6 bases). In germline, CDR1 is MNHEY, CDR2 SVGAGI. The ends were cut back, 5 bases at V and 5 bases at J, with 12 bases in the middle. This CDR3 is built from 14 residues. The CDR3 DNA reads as TGTGCCAGCAGTCTAAAACGGGGGACCGGGGAGCTGTTTTTT. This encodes CASSLKRGTGELFF.

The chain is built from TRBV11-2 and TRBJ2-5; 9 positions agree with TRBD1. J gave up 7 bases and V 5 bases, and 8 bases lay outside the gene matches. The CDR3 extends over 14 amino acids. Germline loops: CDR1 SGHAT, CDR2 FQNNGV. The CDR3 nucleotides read TGTGCCAGCAGCGACAGGGGGGAGGGTGGGACCCAGTACTTC. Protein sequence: CASSDRGEGGTQYF.

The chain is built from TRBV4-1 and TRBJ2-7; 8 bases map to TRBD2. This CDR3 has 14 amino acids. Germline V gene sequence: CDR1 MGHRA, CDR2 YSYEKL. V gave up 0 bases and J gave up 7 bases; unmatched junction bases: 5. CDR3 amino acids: CASSQEAGVVEQYF. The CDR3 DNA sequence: TGCGCCAGCAGCCAAGAAGCGGGGGTGGTAGAGCAGTACTTC.

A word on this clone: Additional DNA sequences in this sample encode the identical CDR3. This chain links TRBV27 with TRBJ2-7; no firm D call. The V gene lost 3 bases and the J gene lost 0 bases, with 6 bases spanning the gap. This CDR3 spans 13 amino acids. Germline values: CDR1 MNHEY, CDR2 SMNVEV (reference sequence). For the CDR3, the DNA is TGTGCCAGCAGTTTTACCAGCTCCTACGAGCAGTACTTC. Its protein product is CASSFTSSYEQYF.

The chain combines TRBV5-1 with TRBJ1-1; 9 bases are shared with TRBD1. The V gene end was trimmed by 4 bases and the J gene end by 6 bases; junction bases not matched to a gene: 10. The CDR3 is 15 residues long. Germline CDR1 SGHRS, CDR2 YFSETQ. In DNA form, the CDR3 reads TGCGCCAGCAGCCCTGGACAGGGGTCTTTCGCTGAAGCTTTCTTT. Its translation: CASSPGQGSFAEAFF.

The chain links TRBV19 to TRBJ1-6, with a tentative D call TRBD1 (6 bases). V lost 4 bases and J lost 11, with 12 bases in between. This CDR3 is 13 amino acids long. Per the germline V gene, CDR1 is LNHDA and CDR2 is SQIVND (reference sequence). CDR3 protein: CASSTLQGAPLHF. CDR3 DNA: TGTGCCAGTAGTACCCTACAGGGCGCACCCCTCCACTTT.

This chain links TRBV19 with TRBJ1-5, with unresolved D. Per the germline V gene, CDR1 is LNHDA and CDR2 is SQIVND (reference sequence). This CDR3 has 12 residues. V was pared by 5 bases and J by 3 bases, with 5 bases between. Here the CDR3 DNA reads TGTGCCAGTAGTGTCCACAATCAGCCCCAGCATTTT. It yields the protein CASSVHNQPQHF.

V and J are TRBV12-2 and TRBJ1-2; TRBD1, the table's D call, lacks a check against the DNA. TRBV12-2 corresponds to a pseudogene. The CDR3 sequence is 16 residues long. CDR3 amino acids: CASRLAAETGLYGYTF. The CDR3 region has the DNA TGTGCAAGTCGCTTAGCGGCCGAGACAGGGTTATATGGCTACACCTTC.

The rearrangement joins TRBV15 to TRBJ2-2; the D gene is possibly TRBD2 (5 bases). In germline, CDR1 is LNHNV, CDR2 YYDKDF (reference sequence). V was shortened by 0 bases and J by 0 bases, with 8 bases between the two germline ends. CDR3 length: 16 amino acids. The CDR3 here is CATSRDLGANTGELFF. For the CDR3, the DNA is TGTGCCACCAGCAGAGATTTGGGAGCGAACACCGGGGAGCTGTTTTTT.

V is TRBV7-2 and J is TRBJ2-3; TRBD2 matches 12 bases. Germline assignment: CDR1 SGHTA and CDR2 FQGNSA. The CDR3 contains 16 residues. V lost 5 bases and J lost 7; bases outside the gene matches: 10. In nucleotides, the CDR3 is TGTGCCAGCAGCGACGCACTAGCGGGGGGCCGATATACGCAGTATTTT. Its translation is CASSDALAGGRYTQYF.

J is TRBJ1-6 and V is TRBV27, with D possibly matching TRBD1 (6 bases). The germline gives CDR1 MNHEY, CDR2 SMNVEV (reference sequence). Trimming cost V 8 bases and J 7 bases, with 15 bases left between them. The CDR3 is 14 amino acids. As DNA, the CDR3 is TGTGCCAGCCGCTTGGGGGCACAAAATTCACCCCTCCACTTT. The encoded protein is CASRLGAQNSPLHF.

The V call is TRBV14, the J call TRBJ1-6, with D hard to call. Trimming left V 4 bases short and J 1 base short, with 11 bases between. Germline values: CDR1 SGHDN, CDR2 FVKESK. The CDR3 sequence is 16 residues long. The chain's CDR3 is CASSRGEGSYNSPLHF. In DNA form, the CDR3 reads TGTGCCAGCAGCCGTGGAGAGGGTTCCTATAATTCACCCCTCCACTTT.

CDR3 protein: CASSLFSGERSEQFF. CDR3 bases: TGTGCCAGCAGCCTTTTTAGCGGGGAACGAAGCGAGCAGTTCTTC. The gene calls are TRBV11-2 and TRBJ2-1, with 8 bases that match TRBD2. The CDR3 loop spans 15 amino acids. Trimming cost V 5 bases and J 10 bases; bases outside gene matches: 13. Germline CDR1 is SGHAT and CDR2 is FQNNGV.

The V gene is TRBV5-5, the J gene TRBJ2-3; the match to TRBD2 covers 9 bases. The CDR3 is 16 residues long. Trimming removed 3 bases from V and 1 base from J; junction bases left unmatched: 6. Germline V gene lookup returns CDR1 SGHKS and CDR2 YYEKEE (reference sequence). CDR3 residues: CASSSLAGLRTDTQYF. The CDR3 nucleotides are TGTGCCAGCAGCTCCCTAGCGGGGCTCCGCACAGATACGCAGTATTTT. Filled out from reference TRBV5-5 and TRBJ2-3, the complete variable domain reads DAGVTQSPTHLIKTRGQQVTLRCSPISGHKSVSWYQQVLGQGPQFIFQYYEKEERGRGNFPDRFSARQFPNYSSELNVNALLLGDSALYLCASSSLAGLRTDTQYFGPGTRLTVL.

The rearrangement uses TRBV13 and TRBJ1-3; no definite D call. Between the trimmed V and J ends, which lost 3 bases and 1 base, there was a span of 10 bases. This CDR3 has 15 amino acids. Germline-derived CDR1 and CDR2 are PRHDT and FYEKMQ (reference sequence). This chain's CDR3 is CASSFWEGSGNTIYF. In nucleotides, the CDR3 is TGTGCCAGCAGCTTCTGGGAGGGATCTGGAAACACCATATATTTT. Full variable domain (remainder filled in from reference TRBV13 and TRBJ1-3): AAGVIQSPRHLIKEKRETATLKCYPIPRHDTVYWYQQGPGQDPQFLISFYEKMQSDKGSIPDRFSAQQFSDYHSELNMSSLELGDSALYFCASSFWEGSGNTIYFGEGSWLTVV.

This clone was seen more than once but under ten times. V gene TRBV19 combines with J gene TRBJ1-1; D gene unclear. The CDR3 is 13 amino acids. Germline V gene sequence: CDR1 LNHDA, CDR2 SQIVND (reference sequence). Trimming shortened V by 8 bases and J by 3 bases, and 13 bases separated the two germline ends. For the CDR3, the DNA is TGTGCCAGTCACAGCGGGAGATACACTGAAGCTTTCTTT. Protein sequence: CASHSGRYTEAFF.

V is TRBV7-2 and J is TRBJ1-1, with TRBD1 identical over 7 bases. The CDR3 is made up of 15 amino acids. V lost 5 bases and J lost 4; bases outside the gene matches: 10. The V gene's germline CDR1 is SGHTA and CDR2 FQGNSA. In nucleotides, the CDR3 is TGTGCCAGCAGCCCTAGGGGGCTAAGGGGCACTGAAGCTTTCTTT. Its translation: CASSPRGLRGTEAFF.

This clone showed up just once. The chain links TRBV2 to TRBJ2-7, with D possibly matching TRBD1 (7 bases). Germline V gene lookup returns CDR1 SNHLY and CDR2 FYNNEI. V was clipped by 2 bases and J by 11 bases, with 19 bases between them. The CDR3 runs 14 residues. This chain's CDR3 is CASSENRGGIGEYF. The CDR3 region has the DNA TGTGCCAGCAGTGAAAACAGGGGAGGTATAGGGGAGTACTTC.

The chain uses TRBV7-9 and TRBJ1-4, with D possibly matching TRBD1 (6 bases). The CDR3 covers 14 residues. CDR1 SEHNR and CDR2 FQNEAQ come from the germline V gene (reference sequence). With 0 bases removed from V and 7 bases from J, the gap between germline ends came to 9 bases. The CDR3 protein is CASSLARGGEKLFF. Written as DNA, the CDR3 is TGTGCCAGCAGCTTAGCTCGAGGGGGTGAAAAACTGTTTTTT. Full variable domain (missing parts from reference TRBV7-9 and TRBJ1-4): DTGVSQNPRHKITKRGQNVTFRCDPISEHNRLYWYRQTLGQGPEFLTYFQNEAQLEKSRLLSDRFSAERPKGSFSTLEIQRTEQGDSAMYLCASSLARGGEKLFFGSGTQLSVL.